This T cell receptor (beta chain) comes out of a study of cytomegalovirus exposure and HLA in healthy donors. Looked up from germline, CDR1 is SEHNR and CDR2 is FQNEAQ (reference sequence). V was trimmed by 6 bases and J by 5 bases, leaving 16 bases between them. This CDR3 is 15 amino acids long. Amplification used 60 Vbeta primers and 13 Jbeta primers. The protocol was immunoSEQ multiplex PCR, while the TCRdb copy is restricted to in-frame clones and leaves out a portion. The sample consists of roughly 150,000 clones, around 78% of them appearing once. Material: PBMCs. This sequence originates from a woman in her 40s in good health and CMV-seronegative. V is TRBV7-9 and J is TRBJ1-4; D call uncertain. CDR3 nucleotides: TGTGCCAGCAGTTTCGAGGGCTACGGAAATGAAAAACTGTTTTTT. Translating gives CASSFEGYGNEKLFF.